In its sample, the clone carrying this T cell receptor beta chain was seen a few times. The ends lost 10 bases at V and 6 bases at J; junction bases unmatched: 5. Germline V gene sequence: CDR1 MNHNS, CDR2 SASEGT. The CDR3 is made up of 12 amino acids. The sample comes from a study of T cell repertoires in cytomegalovirus infection. From the reads, TCRdb called clonotypes with MiXCR, one entry per CDR3 protein. This sample yields fewer than 300,000 distinct CDR3 sequences, of which around 25% are seen a single time; more than 11% belongs to the top ten. J is TRBJ1-5 and V is TRBV6-1, with 8 positions matching TRBD1. Sequenced sample: PBMCs. This TCR was sampled from a human donor in good health (CMV status not recorded). Some clones in this sample may be carry-over from other donors' samples. The CDR3 DNA is TGTGCCACCAAGACAGGGGCTCAGCCCCAGCATTTT. Translation: CATKTGAQPQHF.